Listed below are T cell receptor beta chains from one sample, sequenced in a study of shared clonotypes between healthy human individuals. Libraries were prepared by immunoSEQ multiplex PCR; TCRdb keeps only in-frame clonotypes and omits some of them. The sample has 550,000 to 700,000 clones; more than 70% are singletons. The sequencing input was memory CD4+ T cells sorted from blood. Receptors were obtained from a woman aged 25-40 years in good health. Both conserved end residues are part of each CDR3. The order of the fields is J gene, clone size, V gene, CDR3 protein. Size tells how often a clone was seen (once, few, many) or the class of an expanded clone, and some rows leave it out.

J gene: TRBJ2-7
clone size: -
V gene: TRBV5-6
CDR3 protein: CASSPTWAVGEQYF

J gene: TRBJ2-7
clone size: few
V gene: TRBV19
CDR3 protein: CASSSERTGYYEQYF

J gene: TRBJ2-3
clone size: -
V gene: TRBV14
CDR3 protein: CASSQEGLAGDVSTDTQYF

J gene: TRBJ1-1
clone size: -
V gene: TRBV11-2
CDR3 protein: CASSLPGMNTEAFF

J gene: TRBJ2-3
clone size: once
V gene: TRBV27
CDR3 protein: CASSPHGADTQYF

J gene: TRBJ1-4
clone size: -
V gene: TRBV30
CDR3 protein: CAWTLALGTVNEKLFF

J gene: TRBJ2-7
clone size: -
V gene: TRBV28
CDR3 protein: CASSSALGRRYF

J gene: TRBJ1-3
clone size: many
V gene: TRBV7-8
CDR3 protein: CASSPGTYGNTIYF

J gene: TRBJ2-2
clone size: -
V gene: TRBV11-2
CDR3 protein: CASKPLDRGHGELFF

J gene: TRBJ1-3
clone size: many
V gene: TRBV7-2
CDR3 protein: CASSLDRAGNTIYF

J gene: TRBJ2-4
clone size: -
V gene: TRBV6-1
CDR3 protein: CASSESRATLAKNIQYF